Shown below are 16 T cell receptor beta chains from a single sample sequenced in a study of regulatory T cells in long-lasting Graves disease. Arm-PCR of CDR3 regions with iRepertoire HTBI primers generated TCR beta libraries. TCRdb re-called the multiplex PCR reads through MiXCR, storing one row per CDR3 protein. The sample contains around 400,000 distinct CDR3 sequences, approximately 12% of which appear only once. Sample time point: newly diagnosed GD, antithyroid drugs for less than 3 months. PBMCs provided the RNA from which the TCR library was made. The same sample was also used in a study of T cells in Graves' hyperthyroidism and ophthalmopathy.

The specimen comprised peripheral blood mononuclear cells (PBMCs), sampled at new diagnosis, from a patient treated with antithyroid drugs. The source is a woman aged 18-29 years with Graves disease.

The CDR3 sequence is CASSVETASGYNEQFF. The CDR3 bases are TGTGCCAGCAGCGTAGAGACTGCTAGCGGGTACAATGAGCAGTTCTTC. This chain connects TRBV9 to TRBJ2-1, with 8 bases lining up with TRBD2. Unmatched junction bases numbered 6, after V lost 0 bases and J lost 4 bases. Germline CDR1 is SGDLS and CDR2 is YYNGEE. The CDR3 length is 16 residues.

In its sample, this clonotype was seen many times. CDR3 DNA: TGTGCCAGCAGCTTAGTAGCGGAGGCCGAAAACTATGGCTACACCTTC. This codes for CASSLVAEAENYGYTF. The V call is TRBV7-2, the J call TRBJ1-2; D not certain. The CDR3 spans 16 residues. V was trimmed by 1 base and J by 2 bases, leaving 14 bases between them. Per the germline V gene, CDR1 is SGHTA and CDR2 is FQGNSA.

The table lists this clonotype with a few counts. This chain links TRBV7-9 with TRBJ1-6, with 7 bases lining up with TRBD1. Germline loops: CDR1 SEHNR, CDR2 FQNEAQ (reference sequence). The CDR3 consists of 15 residues. V dropped 3 bases and J dropped 5; count of bases not matched to a gene: 4. CDR3 amino acids: CASSFSRGNNSPLHF. The CDR3 DNA is TGTGCCAGCAGCTTCAGCAGGGGGAATAATTCACCCCTCCACTTT.

J is TRBJ1-2 and V is TRBV4-3; 8 bases line up with TRBD1. Germline CDR1 LGHNA, CDR2 YSLEER. The length of the CDR3 is 14 residues. The J segment lost 8 bases and the V segment lost 4 bases, leaving 9 bases of the junction unmatched. This chain's CDR3 is CASSRDRGMKGYTF. The CDR3 coding sequence is TGCGCCAGCAGCCGCGACAGGGGCATGAAGGGCTACACCTTC.

Remarks on this clonotype: This may be a read error, as it is one base from a much larger clone. The rearrangement links TRBV7-2 to TRBJ1-4; D is ambiguous. The V gene's germline CDR1 is SGHTA and CDR2 FQGNSA. With 1 base removed from V and 5 bases from J, the gap between germline ends came to 14 bases. The CDR3 spans 16 residues. The CDR3: CASSLGLLHYNEKLFF. As DNA, the CDR3 is TGTGCCAGCAGCTTAGGCCTACTACACTACAATGAAAAACTGTTTTTT.

This clonotype was seen repeatedly, ten times or more. V is TRBV2 and J is TRBJ1-1, with D perhaps TRBD1 (5 bases). Germline loops: CDR1 SNHLY, CDR2 FYNNEI. V was pared by 2 bases and J by 0 bases, with 10 bases between. The CDR3 loop spans 15 amino acids. CDR3 protein: CASSEIGTLNTEAFF. In DNA, the CDR3 is TGTGCCAGCAGTGAAATCGGGACTCTGAACACTGAAGCTTTCTTT. The whole variable domain, remainder taken from reference TRBV2 and TRBJ1-1, is EPEVTQTPSHQVTQMGQEVILRCVPISNHLYFYWYRQILGQKVEFLVSFYNNEISEKSEIFDDQFSVERPDGSNFTLKIRSTKLEDSAMYFCASSEIGTLNTEAFFGQGTRLTVV.

This clonotype was detected many times. The chain joins TRBV12-3 or TRBV12-4 to TRBJ2-7; TRBD1 matches at 10 bases. Unmatched junction bases numbered 2, after V lost 3 bases and J lost 6 bases. CDR3 length equals 13 residues. The CDR3 region is CASSFRTGGEQYV. The CDR3, as DNA: TGTGCCAGCAGTTTTCGGACAGGGGGCGAGCAGTACGTC.

This clonotype was detected ten times or more. The chain uses TRBV20-1 and TRBJ2-3, with 9 nucleotides matching TRBD2. The J segment lost 4 bases and the V segment lost 0 bases, leaving 5 bases of the junction unmatched. The CDR3 contains 15 residues. Germline V CDR1 and CDR2: DFQATT, SNEGSKA (reference sequence). CDR3 residues: CSARDGAGGPDTQYF. CDR3 nucleotide sequence: TGCAGTGCTAGAGATGGAGCGGGAGGCCCAGATACGCAGTATTTT.

The sample holds many counts of this clonotype. V and J are TRBV10-3 and TRBJ2-1; D possibly uses TRBD1 or TRBD2 (5 bases each). The CDR3 has 12 residues. CDR1 and CDR2 (germline): ENHRY, SYGVKD. The germline V and J ends were trimmed by 10 bases and 6 bases, with 13 bases remaining between them. The CDR3 coding sequence is TGTGCCACCTCTTTGGGGGTCAATGAGCAGTTCTTC. Translated, it gives CATSLGVNEQFF.

As for this clonotype: This may arise from a read error, as a much more abundant clone is one base away. This chain connects TRBV28 to TRBJ1-1; D is uncertain. This CDR3 contains 11 residues. Germline loops: CDR1 MDHEN, CDR2 SYDVKM. This chain's CDR3 is CASSQRTEASF. In DNA form, the CDR3 reads TGTGCCAGCAGCCAGCGGACTGAAGCTTCCTTT.

The chain has TRBV19 and TRBJ1-1; perhaps TRBD1 as D (6 bases). The CDR3 covers 13 residues. Trimming left V 3 bases short and J 6 bases short, with 11 bases between. Germline V gene sequence: CDR1 LNHDA, CDR2 SQIVND (reference sequence). For the CDR3, the DNA is TGTGCCAGTAGTATCTCAGGGGCCGCTGAAGCTTTCTTT. Its protein product is CASSISGAAEAFF.

About this clonotype itself: The junction departs from germline at one end; a sequencing error may be responsible. The gene calls are TRBV19 and TRBJ1-1; D not resolved. CDR1 is LNHDA and CDR2 is SQIVND in the germline V gene (reference sequence). There are 14 residues in the CDR3. CDR3 nucleotides: TGTGCCAGTAGTTTGAGGGCTTACAACACTGAAGCCTTCTTT. This sequence encodes CASSLRAYNTEAFF.

Many counts were recorded for this clonotype. The chain joins TRBV29-1 to TRBJ2-5; D may correspond to TRBD1 or TRBD2 (6 bases each). This CDR3 has 14 residues. Trimming removed 3 bases from V and 0 bases from J, with 11 bases in between. Germline lookup yields CDR1 SQVTM and CDR2 ANQGSEA. The CDR3 DNA sequence: TGCAGCGTTGAGGAGGGGGAACACCAAGAGACCCAGTACTTC. Its translation is CSVEEGEHQETQYF.

The rearrangement links TRBV6-1 to TRBJ2-1; a weak D match, TRBD1 (5 bases). V gave up 8 bases and J gave up 7 bases, with 18 bases separating them. The CDR3 loop spans 14 amino acids. The germline CDR1 and CDR2 sequences are MNHNS and SASEGT. CDR3 nucleotides: TGTGCCAGCGAATTTGTATTTTCAGGGAATGAGCAGTTCTTC. Translating it yields CASEFVFSGNEQFF.

V is TRBV6-1 and J is TRBJ2-5, with D perhaps TRBD2 (6 bases). Germline loops: CDR1 MNHNS, CDR2 SASEGT. With 1 base removed from V and 7 bases from J, the gap between germline ends came to 10 bases. This CDR3 is built from 13 residues. CDR3 DNA sequence: TGTGCCAGCAGTGAAGGGACTATGGGGACCCAGTACTTC. Encoded protein: CASSEGTMGTQYF.

This clonotype was observed at least ten times. The chain has TRBV5-6 and TRBJ2-7, with D possibly called TRBD1 or TRBD2 (5 bases each). This CDR3 region has 15 residues. The germline CDR1 and CDR2 sequences are SGHDT and YYEEEE. The V gene lost 1 base and the J gene lost 0 bases, with 11 bases spanning the gap. The CDR3 sequence is CASSLRGAPSYEQYF. CDR3 bases: TGTGCCAGCAGCTTGAGAGGGGCCCCCTCCTACGAGCAGTACTTC.